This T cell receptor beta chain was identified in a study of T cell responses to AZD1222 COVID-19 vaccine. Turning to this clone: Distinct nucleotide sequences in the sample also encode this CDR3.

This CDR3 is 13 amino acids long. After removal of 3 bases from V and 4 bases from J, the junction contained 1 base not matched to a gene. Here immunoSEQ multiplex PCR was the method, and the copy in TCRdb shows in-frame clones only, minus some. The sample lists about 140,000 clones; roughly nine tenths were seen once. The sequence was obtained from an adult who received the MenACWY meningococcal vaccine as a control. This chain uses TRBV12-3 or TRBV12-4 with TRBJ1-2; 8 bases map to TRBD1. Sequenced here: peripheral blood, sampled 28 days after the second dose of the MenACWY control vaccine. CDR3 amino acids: CASSFDRGYGYTF. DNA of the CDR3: TGTGCCAGCAGTTTCGACAGGGGCTATGGCTACACCTTC.